The rows below give T cell receptor beta chains drawn from one sample of a study of cytotoxic CD8 clonotypes in ibrutinib-treated CLL. Clones were sequenced by immunoSEQ multiplex PCR, and TCRdb holds only the in-frame ones, with some missing. The sample lists some 58,000 clones, roughly 71% occurring once. This material consisted of PBMCs, taken after 12 months of ibrutinib treatment. These receptors were obtained from a human donor with chronic lymphocytic leukemia. The CDR3 runs from the conserved cysteine through the conserved F or W. A D gene is named only where the DNA matches it firmly. Rows may omit the clone size; those that give it use once, few, many or a size class.

>TRBJ1-5|TRBV4-2|.|.
CASSQDSLNQPQHF
TGTGCCAGCAGCCAGGACAGCCTGAATCAGCCCCAGCATTTT
>TRBJ2-1|TRBV29-1|.|.
CSARGAEQFF
TGCAGCGCGAGGGGTGCTGAGCAGTTCTTC
>TRBJ2-7|TRBV5-6|TRBD2|.
CASSLDPERGLLEQYF
TGTGCCAGCAGCTTGGACCCTGAGCGGGGCCTGCTCGAGCAGTACTTC
>TRBJ2-7|TRBV4-1|TRBD2|.
CASSQDRYGGRAAEQYF
TGCGCCAGCAGCCAAGATCGGTACGGCGGGAGGGCAGCGGAGCAGTACTTC
>TRBJ1-4|TRBV4-1|TRBD1|.
CASSRVTGTTNEKLFF
TGCGCCAGCAGCCGCGTGACAGGGACCACTAATGAAAAACTGTTTTTT
>TRBJ1-2|TRBV6-5|.|.
CASSERNYGYTF
TGTGCCAGCAGTGAGAGGAACTATGGCTACACCTTC
>TRBJ2-7|TRBV7-9|TRBD2|.
CASSLTTLGSGRAGYEQYF
TGTGCCAGCAGCTTAACCACCCTTGGTAGCGGGAGGGCCGGGTACGAGCAGTACTTC
>TRBJ1-1|TRBV28|.|.
CASKSQGNTEAFF
TGTGCCAGCAAGTCTCAGGGGAACACTGAAGCTTTCTTT
>TRBJ1-4|TRBV5-1|.|.
CASSLAMADEKLFF
TGCGCCAGCAGCTTGGCCATGGCAGATGAAAAACTGTTTTTT
>TRBJ1-3|TRBV28|.|few
CASSLSYSGNTIYF
TGTGCCAGCAGTTTATCCTACTCTGGAAACACCATATATTTT
>TRBJ2-1|TRBV19|.|few
CASSIPLASHNEQFF
TGTGCCAGTAGTATACCTCTAGCATCTCACAATGAGCAGTTCTTC
>TRBJ2-3|TRBV5-3|TRBD2|.
CARSTGGQGKREGTDTQYF
TGTGCCAGAAGCACTGGTGGACAGGGCAAGCGGGAGGGGACAGATACGCAGTATTTT
>TRBJ2-7|TRBV5-3|TRBD2|.
CARSRPGQTIAGDKYEQYF
TGTGCCAGAAGCAGGCCGGGACAGACAATAGCGGGAGACAAGTACGAGCAGTACTTC
>TRBJ1-5|TRBV19|.|.
CASSIATGFNQPQHF
TGTGCCAGTAGTATAGCCACAGGGTTCAATCAGCCCCAGCATTTT
>TRBJ1-2|TRBV27|.|few
CASSPHRVGGLNYGYTF
TGTGCCAGCAGTCCACACAGGGTGGGGGGGTTAAACTATGGCTACACCTTC
>TRBJ2-2|TRBV4-3|.|.
CASSPSGTRNTGELFF
TGCGCCAGCAGCCCCTCCGGGACAAGGAACACCGGGGAGCTGTTTTTT
>TRBJ2-4|TRBV27|.|once
CASSSLYGIQYF
TGTGCCAGCAGTTCACTCTACGGCATTCAGTACTTC
>TRBJ2-1|TRBV19|.|.
CASSIAGHYNEQFF
TGTGCCAGTAGTATAGCCGGACATTACAATGAGCAGTTCTTC
>TRBJ2-7|TRBV5-4|.|few
CASSWWGSYEQYF
TGTGCCAGCAGCTGGTGGGGATCCTACGAGCAGTACTTC
>TRBJ1-1|TRBV7-6|.|.
CASSSGGWRDTEAFF
TGTGCCAGCAGCTCGGGGGGATGGAGGGACACTGAAGCTTTCTTT
>TRBJ1-1|TRBV10-2|.|.
CASSGMNTEAFF
TGCGCCAGCAGTGGTATGAACACTGAAGCTTTCTTT
>TRBJ1-5|TRBV19|TRBD1|.
CASSLRTGLINQPQHF
TGTGCCAGTAGTCTACGGACAGGGTTGATCAATCAGCCCCAGCATTTT
>TRBJ2-1|TRBV19|TRBD2|few
CASSTGLFTEQFF
TGTGCCAGTAGTACGGGACTATTTACTGAGCAGTTCTTC
>TRBJ2-7|TRBV27|TRBD1|.
CASSIGRQGAAYEQYF
TGTGCCAGCAGCATAGGTAGACAGGGGGCTGCGTACGAGCAGTACTTC
>TRBJ1-2|TRBV29-1|.|.
CSVESESGYTF
TGCAGCGTTGAGTCGGAGTCTGGCTACACCTTC
>TRBJ2-7|TRBV6-6|TRBD1|.
CASSYSGTGLDEQYF
TGTGCCAGCAGTTACTCGGGGACAGGGTTGGACGAGCAGTACTTC
>TRBJ2-7|TRBV2|.|few
CASRRGSSAYEQYF
TGTGCCAGCCGTCGAGGGAGTTCGGCCTACGAGCAGTACTTC
>TRBJ2-5|TRBV10-3|.|once
CAIIRGTVLETQYF
TGTGCCATCATACGCGGGACAGTCCTAGAGACCCAGTACTTC
>TRBJ2-3|TRBV4-2|.|once
CASSQGGSRDTQYF
TGTGCCAGCAGCCAAGGCGGTTCTAGAGATACGCAGTATTTT
>TRBJ2-1|TRBV20-1|.|.
CSVRANNEQFF
TGCAGTGTCCGGGCTAACAATGAGCAGTTCTTC
>TRBJ2-3|TRBV10-3|.|.
CAISAEQGISTDTQYF
TGTGCCATCAGCGCGGAACAGGGAATAAGCACAGATACGCAGTATTTT